These 17 T cell receptor beta chains were all obtained from the same sample, sequenced in a study of regulatory T cells in long-lasting Graves disease. CDR3-region Arm-PCR and iRepertoire HTBI primers produced the TCR beta libraries. Using its own MiXCR run on the multiplex PCR reads, TCRdb lists one record per CDR3 protein. The sample has over 500,000 distinct CDR3 sequences; 16% are singletons. Time point defined: newly diagnosed GD, antithyroid drugs for less than 3 months. Making the TCR library involved RNA that had been extracted from PBMCs. The same data also went into a second study, on T cells in Graves' hyperthyroidism and ophthalmopathy.

The sample here was peripheral blood mononuclear cells (PBMCs), taken at new diagnosis, from a patient treated with antithyroid drugs. These receptors were collected from a man between 18 and 29 years old with Graves disease.

The rearrangement uses TRBV29-1 and TRBJ1-1, with D uncertain. The germline gives CDR1 SQVTM, CDR2 ANQGSEA. The length of the CDR3 is 13 residues. Trimming removed 4 bases from V and 0 bases from J, with 9 bases in between. The CDR3 loop is CSVAGIMNTEAFF. Here the CDR3 DNA reads TGCAGCGTTGCCGGGATCATGAACACTGAAGCTTTCTTT. The full variable domain, completed using reference TRBV29-1 and TRBJ1-1, is SAVISQKPSRDICQRGTSLTIQCQVDSQVTMMFWYRQQPGQSLTLIATANQGSEATYESGFVIDKFPISRPNLTFSTLTVSNMSPEDSSIYLCSVAGIMNTEAFFGQGTRLTVV.

This chain uses TRBV10-3 with TRBJ2-5, with D maybe TRBD1 (6 bases). The V and J ends lost 5 bases and 1 base respectively, with 17 bases between them. Germline lookup yields CDR1 ENHRY and CDR2 SYGVKD. The CDR3 is 16 residues long. The CDR3 DNA is TGTGCCATCAGTACCCATCGGGACACCTTCCAAGAGACCCAGTACTTC. Encoded protein: CAISTHRDTFQETQYF.

The chain carries TRBV6-1 and TRBJ1-5; 9 bases map to TRBD1. This CDR3 comprises 14 residues. Trimming cost V 2 bases and J 6 bases; bases outside gene matches: 2. The germline CDR1 and CDR2 sequences are MNHNS and SASEGT. CDR3 residues: CASSETGQGQPQHF. The CDR3 DNA reads TGTGCCAGCAGTGAAACGGGACAGGGTCAGCCCCAGCATTTT.

The sample holds many counts of this clonotype. V and J are TRBV27 and TRBJ2-7; 9 positions agree with TRBD2. The V gene's germline CDR1 is MNHEY and CDR2 SMNVEV (reference sequence). This CDR3 has 15 amino acids. After removal of 2 bases from V and 7 bases from J, the junction contained 9 bases not matched to a gene. CDR3 loop: CASSLTAGGVWEQYF. In DNA, the CDR3 is TGTGCCAGCAGTTTAACTGCGGGAGGGGTTTGGGAGCAGTACTTC.

CDR3 sequence: CASSFGTGSVNEQFF. The CDR3, as DNA: TGTGCCAGCAGCTTTGGGACAGGGAGCGTCAATGAGCAGTTCTTC. V and J are TRBV5-4 and TRBJ2-1; TRBD1 aligns across 9 bases. The junction had 6 bases not matched to a gene; V was cut back by 2 bases and J by 6 bases. Germline V lookup: CDR1 SGHNT, CDR2 YYREEE (reference sequence). The CDR3 has 15 residues.

This clonotype appeared many times. The CDR3 DNA reads as TGTGCCAGCAGTCCCACAGGGGGCACGGGCTACACCTTC. It codes for CASSPTGGTGYTF. The chain recombines TRBV2 with TRBJ1-2; 9 bases are shared with TRBD1. Germline V lookup: CDR1 SNHLY, CDR2 FYNNEI. This CDR3 spans 13 amino acids. The trim removed 5 bases at V and 8 bases at J, leaving 6 bases unmatched.

This clonotype has a handful of counts. V usage is TRBV20-1 and J usage is TRBJ1-6; D not certain. Germline-derived CDR1 and CDR2 are DFQATT and SNEGSKA (reference sequence). Trimming took off 3 bases at V and 6 bases at J, with 12 bases between the two ends. The CDR3 totals 14 residues. The CDR3 DNA sequence: TGCAGTGCTAGTGACTTCCGGACTAATTCACCCCTCCACTTT. Amino acid sequence: CSASDFRTNSPLHF.

This clonotype was found a few times. This CDR3 is CASSIGTGGQDTQYF. Written as DNA, the CDR3 is TGCGCCAGCAGCATAGGGACAGGGGGCCAAGATACGCAGTATTTT. The chain recombines TRBV5-1 with TRBJ2-3; the match to TRBD1 covers 12 bases. Trimming at V came to 4 bases and at J to 5 bases, leaving 5 bases not matched to a gene. Germline V gene lookup returns CDR1 SGHRS and CDR2 YFSETQ. CDR3 size: 15 residues.

This clonotype was recorded at least ten times. One base away lies a much larger clone, so this may be a sequencing read error. The rearrangement joins TRBV7-3 to TRBJ1-1; unclear D gene. CDR1 is SGHTA, CDR2 FQGTGA, per germline. V lost 4 bases, J lost 0 bases, and 6 bases lay in between. The CDR3 consists of 13 residues. CDR3 coding DNA: TGTGCCAGCAGCTGGAGGATGAACACTGAAGCTTTCTTT. It translates to CASSWRMNTEAFF.

In the case of this clonotype: Relative to the germline gene, one junction end is altered; a read error may explain this. This chain uses TRBV30 with TRBJ2-7; the D gene could be TRBD1 or TRBD2 (6 bases each). Germline-derived CDR1 and CDR2 are GTSNPN and SVGIG (reference sequence). This CDR3 contains 14 residues. Here the CDR3 reads CASDGGGFAYEQHF. The CDR3 nucleotides are TGTGCCTCTGACGGAGGGGGGTTTGCCTACGAGCAGCACTTC.

The chain links TRBV6-2 or TRBV6-3 to TRBJ2-3, with D unclear. The CDR3 length is 12 residues. The V and J ends lost 2 bases and 7 bases respectively, with 7 bases between them. The germline CDR1 and CDR2 sequences are MNHEY and SVGEGT. The CDR3 DNA reads TGTGCCAGCAGTTACGGTCGGAATACGCAGTATTTT. This gives the protein CASSYGRNTQYF.

In this sample, this clonotype turned up many times. J is TRBJ2-1 and V is TRBV12-3 or TRBV12-4; 14 bases are a match to TRBD2. The V and J ends lost 5 bases and 9 bases, in that order; junction bases with no gene match: 6. This CDR3 is 15 amino acids long. The CDR3 nucleotides are TGTGCCAGCAGTCCGGGACTAGCGGGAGTTGGTGAGCAGTTCTTC. Translation gives CASSPGLAGVGEQFF.

The chain joins TRBV5-4 to TRBJ2-7; D unclear. CDR1 and CDR2 from the germline V gene are SGHNT and YYREEE (reference sequence). The V end was cut by 6 bases, the J end by 0 bases, with 10 bases between. The CDR3 runs to 13 residues. CDR3 coding DNA: TGTGCCAGCACCAGCGATAGCTCCTACGAGCAGTACTTC. Its translation: CASTSDSSYEQYF.

The chain combines TRBV6-1 with TRBJ1-3; tentatively, D is TRBD1 (6 bases). Germline V lookup: CDR1 MNHNS, CDR2 SASEGT. The CDR3 sequence is 18 residues long. Trimming cost V 10 bases and J 0 bases, with 25 bases left between them. The CDR3 loop is CATLSRTRGPISGNTIYF. The DNA for the CDR3 is TGTGCCACCCTTTCCCGAACTCGGGGGCCAATCTCTGGAAACACCATATATTTT.

This clonotype was seen a few times. This chain connects TRBV2 to TRBJ2-7, with a tentative D call TRBD1 (6 bases). CDR3 length: 12 amino acids. The V end lost 5 bases, the J end lost 5 bases, and 10 bases lay between the germline ends. Germline V CDR1 and CDR2: SNHLY, FYNNEI. CDR3 in amino acids: CASSTGPHEQYF. CDR3 DNA: TGTGCCAGCAGTACAGGGCCCCACGAGCAGTACTTC.

This clonotype was recorded many times. J is TRBJ2-7 and V is TRBV12-3 or TRBV12-4; D ambiguous. V was clipped by 8 bases and J by 0 bases, with 8 bases between them. This CDR3 is 12 amino acids long. The CDR3, as DNA: TGTGCCAGCGGATCGACCTCCTACGAGCAGTACTTC. Protein sequence: CASGSTSYEQYF.

This clonotype was seen a few times. The rearrangement links TRBV28 to TRBJ1-5; D gene uncertain. The V gene lost 7 bases and the J gene lost 2 bases, with 6 bases spanning the gap. Germline lookup yields CDR1 MDHEN and CDR2 SYDVKM. The CDR3 runs to 12 residues. CDR3 in amino acids: CASTTGNQPQHF. The DNA of the CDR3 is TGTGCCAGCACCACCGGCAATCAGCCCCAGCATTTT.